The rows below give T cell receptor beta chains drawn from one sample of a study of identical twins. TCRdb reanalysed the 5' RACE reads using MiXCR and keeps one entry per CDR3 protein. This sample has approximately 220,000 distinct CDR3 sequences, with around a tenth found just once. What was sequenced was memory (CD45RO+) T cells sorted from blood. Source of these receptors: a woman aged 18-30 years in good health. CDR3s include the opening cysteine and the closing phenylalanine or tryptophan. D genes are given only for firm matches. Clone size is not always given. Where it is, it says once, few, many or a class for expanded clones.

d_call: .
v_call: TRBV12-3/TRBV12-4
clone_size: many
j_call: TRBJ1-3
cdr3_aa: CASSDNRGNTIYF
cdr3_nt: TGTGCCAGCAGTGATAACAGGGGAAACACCATATATTTT

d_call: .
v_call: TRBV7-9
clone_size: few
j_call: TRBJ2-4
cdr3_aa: CASSRGLAKNIQYF
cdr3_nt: TGTGCCAGCAGTAGAGGGTTAGCCAAAAACATTCAGTACTTC

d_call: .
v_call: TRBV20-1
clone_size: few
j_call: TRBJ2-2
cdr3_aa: CSARDGVAGELFF
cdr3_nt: TGCAGTGCTAGAGATGGGGTTGCCGGGGAGCTGTTTTTT

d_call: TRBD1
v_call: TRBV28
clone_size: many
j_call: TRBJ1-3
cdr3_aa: CASRQGVGNTIYF
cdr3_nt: TGTGCCAGCAGACAGGGGGTTGGAAACACCATATATTTT

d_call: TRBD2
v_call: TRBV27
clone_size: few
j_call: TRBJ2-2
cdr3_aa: CASSPRRTSGATGELFF
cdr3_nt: TGTGCCAGCAGCCCCCGGCGGACTAGCGGGGCCACCGGGGAGCTGTTTTTT

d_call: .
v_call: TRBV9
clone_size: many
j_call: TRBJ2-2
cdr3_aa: CASSRPPGQAGTGELFF
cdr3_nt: TGTGCCAGCAGCAGACCGCCAGGGCAGGCGGGCACCGGGGAGCTGTTTTTT

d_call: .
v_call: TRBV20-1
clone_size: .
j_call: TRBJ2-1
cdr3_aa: CSALGPMSSYNEQFF
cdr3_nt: TGCAGTGCACTAGGACCTATGAGCTCCTACAATGAGCAGTTCTTC

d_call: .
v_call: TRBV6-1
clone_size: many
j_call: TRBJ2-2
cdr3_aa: CASRLVGSTGELFF
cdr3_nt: TGTGCCAGCAGACTAGTGGGGAGCACCGGGGAGCTGTTTTTT

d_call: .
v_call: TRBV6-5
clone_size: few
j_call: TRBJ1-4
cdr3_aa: CASSYSGRGNEKLFF
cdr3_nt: TGTGCCAGCAGTTACTCGGGAAGGGGTAATGAAAAACTGTTTTTT

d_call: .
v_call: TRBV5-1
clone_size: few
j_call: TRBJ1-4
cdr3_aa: CASSLNGQGEKLFF
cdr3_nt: TGCGCCAGCAGCTTGAACGGTCAGGGCGAAAAACTGTTTTTT

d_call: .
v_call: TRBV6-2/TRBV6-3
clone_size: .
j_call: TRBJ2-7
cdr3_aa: CASRSPSGRSSYEQYF
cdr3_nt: TGTGCCAGCAGGTCCCCCAGCGGTAGAAGCTCCTACGAGCAGTACTTC

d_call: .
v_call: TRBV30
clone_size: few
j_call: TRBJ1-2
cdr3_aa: CAWDRDMVGYTF
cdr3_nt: TGTGCCTGGGACCGGGACATGGTGGGCTACACCTTC

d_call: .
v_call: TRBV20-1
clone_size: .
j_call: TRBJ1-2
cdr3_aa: CSARGPNLRYGYTF
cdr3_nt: TGCAGTGCTAGAGGTCCGAACCTTCGCTATGGCTACACCTTC

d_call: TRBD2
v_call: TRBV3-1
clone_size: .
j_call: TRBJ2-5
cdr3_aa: CASSQDIFASGDQETQYF
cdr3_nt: TGTGCCAGCAGCCAAGATATCTTTGCTAGCGGGGACCAAGAGACCCAGTACTTC

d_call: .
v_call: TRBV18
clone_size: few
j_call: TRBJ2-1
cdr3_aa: CASSPTGGSNEQFF
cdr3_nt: TGTGCCAGCTCACCGACCGGAGGGTCCAATGAGCAGTTCTTC

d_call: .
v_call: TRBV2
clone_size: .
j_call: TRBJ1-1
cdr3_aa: CASRTETAKDTEAFF
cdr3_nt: TGTGCCAGCCGGACCGAGACAGCGAAGGACACTGAAGCTTTCTTT

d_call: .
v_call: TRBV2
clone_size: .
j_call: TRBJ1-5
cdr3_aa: CASRGTGDQPQHF
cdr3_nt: TGTGCCAGCAGGGGTACGGGGGACCAGCCCCAGCATTTT

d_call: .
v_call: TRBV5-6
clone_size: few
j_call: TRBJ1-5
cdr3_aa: CASSTGTYQPQHF
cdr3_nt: TGTGCCAGCAGCACCGGGACATATCAGCCCCAGCATTTT

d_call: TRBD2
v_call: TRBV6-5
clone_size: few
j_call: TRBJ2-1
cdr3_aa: CASSYRLAGGYEQFF
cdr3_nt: TGTGCCAGCAGTTACCGACTAGCGGGGGGGTATGAGCAGTTCTTC

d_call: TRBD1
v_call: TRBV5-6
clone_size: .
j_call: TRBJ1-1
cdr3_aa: CASSLGTGVEAFF
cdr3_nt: TGTGCCAGCAGCTTAGGGACAGGGGTCGAAGCTTTCTTT

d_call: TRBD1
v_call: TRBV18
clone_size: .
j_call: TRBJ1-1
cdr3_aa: CASSPLGQGASEAFF
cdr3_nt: TGTGCCAGCTCACCACTTGGACAGGGGGCTTCTGAAGCTTTCTTT

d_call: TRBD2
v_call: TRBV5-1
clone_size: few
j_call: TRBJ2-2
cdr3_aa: CASSPGLAGGGGELFF
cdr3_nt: TGCGCCAGCAGCCCCGGACTAGCGGGAGGAGGAGGGGAGCTGTTTTTT

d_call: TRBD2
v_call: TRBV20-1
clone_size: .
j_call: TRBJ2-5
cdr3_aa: CSARRLAGDQETQYF
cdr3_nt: TGCAGTGCTAGAAGGCTAGCGGGGGACCAAGAGACCCAGTACTTC

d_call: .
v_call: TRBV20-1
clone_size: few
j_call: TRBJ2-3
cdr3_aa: CSADGYTDTQYF
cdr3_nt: TGCAGTGCTGACGGATACACAGATACGCAGTATTTT

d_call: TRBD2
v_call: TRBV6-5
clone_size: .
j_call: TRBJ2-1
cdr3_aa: CASSYLAGSGSYNEQFF
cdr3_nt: TGTGCCAGCAGTTACCTAGCGGGATCGGGATCCTACAATGAGCAGTTCTTC

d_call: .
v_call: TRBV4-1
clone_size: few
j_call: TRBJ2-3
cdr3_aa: CASSPPGIAGDTQYF
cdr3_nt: TGCGCCAGCAGCCCCCCGGGGATCGCGGGAGATACGCAGTATTTT

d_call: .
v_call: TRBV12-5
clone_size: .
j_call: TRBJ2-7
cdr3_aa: CASGLDSGVEQYF
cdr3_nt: TGTGCTAGTGGTTTGGACTCAGGGGTCGAGCAGTACTTC

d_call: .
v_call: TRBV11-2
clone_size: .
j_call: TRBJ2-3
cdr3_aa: CASSLGPLGGSVTDTQYF
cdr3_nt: TGTGCCAGCAGCTTGGGACCGCTCGGGGGTAGCGTCACAGATACGCAGTATTTT

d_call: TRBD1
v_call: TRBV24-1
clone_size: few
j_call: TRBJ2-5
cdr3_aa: CATSTGDRVGETQYF
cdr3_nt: TGTGCCACCAGTACGGGGGACAGGGTGGGCGAGACCCAGTACTTC

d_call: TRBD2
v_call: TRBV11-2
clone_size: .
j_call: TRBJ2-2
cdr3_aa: CASSLVAGSINTGELFF
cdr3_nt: TGTGCCAGCAGCTTAGTAGCGGGTTCCATAAACACCGGGGAGCTGTTTTTT

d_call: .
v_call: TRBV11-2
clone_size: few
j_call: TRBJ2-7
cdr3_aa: CASSPQFGRVGEQYF
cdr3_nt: TGTGCCAGCAGCCCCCAATTCGGGCGGGTGGGGGAGCAGTACTTC

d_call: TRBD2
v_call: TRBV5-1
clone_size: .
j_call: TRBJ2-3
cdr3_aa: CASSLALSGSDTDTQYF
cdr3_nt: TGCGCCAGCAGCTTGGCCCTCAGCGGGAGTGACACAGATACGCAGTATTTT

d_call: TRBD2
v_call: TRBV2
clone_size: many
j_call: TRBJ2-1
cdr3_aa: CAIHPRAGLNEQFF
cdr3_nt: TGTGCCATCCACCCCCGAGCGGGGCTCAATGAGCAGTTCTTC

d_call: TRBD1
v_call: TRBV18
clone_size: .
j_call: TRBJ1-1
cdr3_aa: CASSPGQVTEAFF
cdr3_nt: TGTGCCAGCTCACCGGGACAGGTAACTGAAGCTTTCTTT

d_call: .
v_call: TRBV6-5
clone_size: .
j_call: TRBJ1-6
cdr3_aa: CASSYWEARSSPLHF
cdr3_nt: TGTGCCAGCAGTTACTGGGAGGCCCGGAGCTCACCCCTCCACTTT

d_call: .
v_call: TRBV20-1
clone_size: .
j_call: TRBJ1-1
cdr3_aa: CSARASGHTEAFF
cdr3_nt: TGCAGTGCTAGGGCCAGCGGCCACACTGAAGCTTTCTTT

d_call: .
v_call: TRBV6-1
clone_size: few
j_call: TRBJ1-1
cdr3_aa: CASSGGDILSEAFF
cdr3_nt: TGTGCCAGCAGTGGGGGGGACATCCTCTCTGAAGCTTTCTTT

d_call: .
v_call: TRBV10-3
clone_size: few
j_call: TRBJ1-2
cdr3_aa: CAISESTGAIVYGYTF
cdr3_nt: TGTGCCATCAGTGAGTCGACGGGGGCGATTGTCTATGGCTACACCTTC

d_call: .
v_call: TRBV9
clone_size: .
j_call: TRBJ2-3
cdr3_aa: CASTDSRTDTQYF
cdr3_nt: TGTGCCAGCACCGACTCCCGCACAGATACGCAGTATTTT

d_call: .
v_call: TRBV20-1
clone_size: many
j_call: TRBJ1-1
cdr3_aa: CSASRENTEAFF
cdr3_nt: TGCAGTGCTAGTCGGGAGAACACTGAAGCTTTCTTT

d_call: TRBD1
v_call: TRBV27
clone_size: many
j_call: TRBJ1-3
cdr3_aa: CASSRDRDSGNTIYF
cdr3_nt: TGTGCCAGCAGTCGTGACCGGGACAGTGGAAACACCATATATTTT

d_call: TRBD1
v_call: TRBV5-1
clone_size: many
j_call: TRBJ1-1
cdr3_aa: CASSQQGDTEAFF
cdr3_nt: TGCGCCAGCAGCCAGCAGGGGGACACTGAAGCTTTCTTT

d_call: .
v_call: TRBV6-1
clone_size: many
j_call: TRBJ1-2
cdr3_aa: CASRDRDHYGYTF
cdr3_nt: TGTGCCAGCAGGGACAGAGACCACTATGGCTACACCTTC

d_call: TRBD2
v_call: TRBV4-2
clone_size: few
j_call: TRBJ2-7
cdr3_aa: CASSPVGLAGGSTYEQYF
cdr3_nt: TGTGCCAGCAGCCCGGTAGGGCTAGCGGGGGGATCGACCTACGAGCAGTACTTC

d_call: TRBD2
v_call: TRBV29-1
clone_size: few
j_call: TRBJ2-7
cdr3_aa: CSVEVTSGGRTYF
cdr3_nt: TGCAGCGTTGAAGTAACTAGCGGGGGCCGGACGTACTTC

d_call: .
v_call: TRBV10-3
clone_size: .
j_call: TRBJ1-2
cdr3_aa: CASQGGREGYGYTF
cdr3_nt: TGTGCCTCCCAGGGAGGCAGGGAAGGCTATGGCTACACCTTC

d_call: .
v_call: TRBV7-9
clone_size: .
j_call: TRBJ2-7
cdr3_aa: CASSFQGWSEQYF
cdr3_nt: TGTGCCAGCAGCTTCCAGGGTTGGAGCGAGCAGTACTTC

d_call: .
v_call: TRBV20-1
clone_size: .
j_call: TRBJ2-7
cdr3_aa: CSALGTLSSYEQYF
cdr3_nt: TGCAGTGCCCTAGGGACCCTCAGCTCCTACGAGCAGTACTTC

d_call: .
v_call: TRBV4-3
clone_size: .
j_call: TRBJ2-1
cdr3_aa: CASSPGPLSSYNEQFF
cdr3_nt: TGCGCCAGCAGCCCAGGACCATTAAGCTCCTACAATGAGCAGTTCTTC

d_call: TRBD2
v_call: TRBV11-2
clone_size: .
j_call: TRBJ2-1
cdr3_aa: CASSLRPLGRGGNEQFF
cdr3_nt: TGTGCCAGCAGCCTCCGGCCCCTCGGGAGGGGCGGCAATGAGCAGTTCTTC

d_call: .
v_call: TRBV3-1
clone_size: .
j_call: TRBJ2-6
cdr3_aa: CASSPVRKGSSGANVLTF
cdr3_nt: TGTGCCAGCAGCCCCGTCAGGAAAGGAAGCTCTGGGGCCAACGTCCTGACTTTC